This T cell receptor beta chain was sequenced during a study of T cell responses to AZD1222 COVID-19 vaccine. The data were produced by immunoSEQ multiplex PCR, yet TCRdb's version contains in-frame clones alone and is incomplete. This repertoire shows 85,000 or so clones, about nine tenths found once; its top ten account for 11%. The CDR3 runs 13 residues. V lost 6 bases, J lost 5 bases, and 13 bases lay in between. In germline, CDR1 is MDHEN, CDR2 SYDVKM. The specimen was peripheral blood, collected 28 days after the second AZD1222 dose. The chain recombines TRBV28 with TRBJ1-2; D may be TRBD1 (5 bases). The sequence derives from an adult who received the AZD1222 COVID-19 vaccine. The CDR3 loop is CASSSTGTYGYTF. The CDR3 DNA follows: TGTGCCAGCAGCAGTACAGGAACTTATGGCTACACCTTC.